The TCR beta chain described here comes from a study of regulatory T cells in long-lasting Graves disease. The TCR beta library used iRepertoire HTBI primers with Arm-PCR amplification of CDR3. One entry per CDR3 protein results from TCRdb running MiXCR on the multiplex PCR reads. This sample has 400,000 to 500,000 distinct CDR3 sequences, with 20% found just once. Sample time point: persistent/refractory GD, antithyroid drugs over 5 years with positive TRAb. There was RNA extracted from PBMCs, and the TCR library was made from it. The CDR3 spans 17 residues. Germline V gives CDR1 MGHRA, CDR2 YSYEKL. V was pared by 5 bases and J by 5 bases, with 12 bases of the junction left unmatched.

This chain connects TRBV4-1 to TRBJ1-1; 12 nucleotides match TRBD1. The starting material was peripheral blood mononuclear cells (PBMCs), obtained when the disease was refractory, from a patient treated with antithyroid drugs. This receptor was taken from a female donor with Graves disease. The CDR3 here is CASSSRDRGRRGTEAFF. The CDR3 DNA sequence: TGCGCCAGCAGCTCCCGGGACAGGGGGCGCAGAGGAACTGAAGCTTTCTTT.